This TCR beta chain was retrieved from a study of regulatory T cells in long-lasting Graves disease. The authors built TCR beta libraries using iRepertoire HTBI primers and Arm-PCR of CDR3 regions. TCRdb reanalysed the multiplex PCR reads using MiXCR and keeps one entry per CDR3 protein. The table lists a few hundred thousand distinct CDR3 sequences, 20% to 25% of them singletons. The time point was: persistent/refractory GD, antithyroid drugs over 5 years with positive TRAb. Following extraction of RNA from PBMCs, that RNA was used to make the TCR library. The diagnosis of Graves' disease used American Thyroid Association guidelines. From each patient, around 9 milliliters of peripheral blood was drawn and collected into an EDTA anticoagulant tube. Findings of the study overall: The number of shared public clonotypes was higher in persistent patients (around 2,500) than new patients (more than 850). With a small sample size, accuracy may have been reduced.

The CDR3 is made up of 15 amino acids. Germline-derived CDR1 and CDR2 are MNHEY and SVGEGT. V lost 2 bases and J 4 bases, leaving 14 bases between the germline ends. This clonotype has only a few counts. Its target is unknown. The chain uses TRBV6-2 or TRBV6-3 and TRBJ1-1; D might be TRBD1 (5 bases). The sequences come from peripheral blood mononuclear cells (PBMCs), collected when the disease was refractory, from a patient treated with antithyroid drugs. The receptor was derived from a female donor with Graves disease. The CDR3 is CASSYLSRGTTEAFF. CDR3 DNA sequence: TGTGCCAGCAGTTACCTGAGCAGAGGGACCACTGAAGCTTTCTTT.